This TCR beta chain was identified in a study of graft-versus-host responses after intestinal transplantation. The CDR3 runs to 14 residues. Germline-derived CDR1 and CDR2 are MDHEN and SYDVKM. The V segment lost 6 bases and the J segment 5 bases; nucleotides outside the gene matches: 8. As regards this clone: What it recognizes is unknown.

The table came from immunoSEQ multiplex PCR; TCRdb's copy has only in-frame clones and leaves some out. Among roughly 130,000 clones, around 90% were seen once, and the ten largest hold 0.19%. Sequenced material: unstimulated CD4+ T cells sorted from spleen or lymph node cells, taken before intestinal transplant. The chain couples TRBV28 to TRBJ2-5; 8 nucleotides agree with TRBD2. The receptor was derived from a human donor who received an intestinal transplant. DNA of the CDR3: TGTGCCAGCAGCCTACCGGGACTAGAGGAGACCCAGTACTTC. This translates into CASSLPGLEETQYF.